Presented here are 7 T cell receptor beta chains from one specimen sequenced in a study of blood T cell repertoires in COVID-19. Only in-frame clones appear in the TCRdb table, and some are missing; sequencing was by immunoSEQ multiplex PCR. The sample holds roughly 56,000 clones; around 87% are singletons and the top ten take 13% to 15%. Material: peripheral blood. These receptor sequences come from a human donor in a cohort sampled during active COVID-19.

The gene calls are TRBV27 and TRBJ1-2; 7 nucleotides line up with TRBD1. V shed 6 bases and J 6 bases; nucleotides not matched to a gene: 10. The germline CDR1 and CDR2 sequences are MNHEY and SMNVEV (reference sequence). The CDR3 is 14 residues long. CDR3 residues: CASRSTGTDHGYTF. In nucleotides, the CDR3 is TGTGCCAGCAGGTCCACCGGGACAGATCATGGCTACACCTTC.

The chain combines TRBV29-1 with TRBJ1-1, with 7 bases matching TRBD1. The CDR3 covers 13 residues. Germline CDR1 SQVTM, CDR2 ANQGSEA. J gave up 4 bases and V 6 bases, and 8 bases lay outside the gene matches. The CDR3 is CSVGQGVVTEAFF. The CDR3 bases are TGCAGCGTCGGCCAGGGGGTTGTCACTGAAGCTTTCTTT.

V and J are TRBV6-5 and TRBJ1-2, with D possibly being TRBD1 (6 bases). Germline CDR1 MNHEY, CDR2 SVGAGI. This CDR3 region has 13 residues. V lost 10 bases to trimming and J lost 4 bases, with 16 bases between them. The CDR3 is CATSLTGRYGYTF. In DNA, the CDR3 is TGTGCCACCTCACTAACAGGGCGCTATGGCTACACCTTC.

The CDR3 is CASSVVGDRRYEQYF. CDR3 DNA: TGTGCCAGCAGCGTAGTAGGGGACAGGCGATACGAGCAGTACTTC. The V and J genes are TRBV9 and TRBJ2-7, with 8 bases lining up with TRBD1. J gave up 4 bases and V 0 bases, and 6 bases lay outside the gene matches. In germline, CDR1 is SGDLS, CDR2 YYNGEE. The CDR3 runs 15 residues. Variable domain in full (rest from reference TRBV9 and TRBJ2-7): DSGVTQTPKHLITATGQRVTLRCSPRSGDLSVYWYQQSLDQGLQFLIQYYNGEERAKGNILERFSAQQFPDLHSELNLSSLELGDSALYFCASSVVGDRRYEQYFGPGTRLTVT.

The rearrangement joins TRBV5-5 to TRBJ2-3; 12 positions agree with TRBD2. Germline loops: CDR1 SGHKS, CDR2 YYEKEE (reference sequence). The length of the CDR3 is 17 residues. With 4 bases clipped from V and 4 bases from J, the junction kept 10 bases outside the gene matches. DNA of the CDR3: TGTGCCAGCAGCCTCCCCCAGACTAGCGGGAGAGCAGATACGCAGTATTTT. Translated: CASSLPQTSGRADTQYF.

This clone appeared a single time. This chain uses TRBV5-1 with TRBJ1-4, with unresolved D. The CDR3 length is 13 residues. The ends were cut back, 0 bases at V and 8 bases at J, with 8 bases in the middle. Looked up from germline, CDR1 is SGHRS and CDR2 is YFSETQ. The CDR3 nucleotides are TGCGCCAGCAGCTTGGCGGGTCGGGAAAAACTGTTTTTT. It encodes CASSLAGREKLFF.

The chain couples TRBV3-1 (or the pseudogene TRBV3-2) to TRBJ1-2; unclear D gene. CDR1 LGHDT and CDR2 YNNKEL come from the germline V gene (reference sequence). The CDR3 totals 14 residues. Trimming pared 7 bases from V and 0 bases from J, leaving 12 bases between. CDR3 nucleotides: TGTGCCAGCACCCGGAGCGGTTCTAACTATGGCTACACCTTC. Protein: CASTRSGSNYGYTF.